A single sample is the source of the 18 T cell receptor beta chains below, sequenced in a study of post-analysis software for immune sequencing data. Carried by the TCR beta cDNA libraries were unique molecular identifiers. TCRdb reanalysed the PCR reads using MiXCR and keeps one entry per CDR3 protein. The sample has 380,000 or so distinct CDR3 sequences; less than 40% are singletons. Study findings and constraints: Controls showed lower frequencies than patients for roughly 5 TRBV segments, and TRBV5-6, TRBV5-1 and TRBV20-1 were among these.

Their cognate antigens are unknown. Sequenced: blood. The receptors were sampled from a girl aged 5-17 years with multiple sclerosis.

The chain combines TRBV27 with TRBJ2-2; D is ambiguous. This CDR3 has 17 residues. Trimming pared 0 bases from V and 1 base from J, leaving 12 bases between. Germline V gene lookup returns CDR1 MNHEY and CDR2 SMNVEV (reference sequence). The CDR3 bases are TGTGCCAGCAGTTTATCGGTGGCGCACCAGAACACCGGGGAGCTGTTTTTT. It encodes CASSLSVAHQNTGELFF.

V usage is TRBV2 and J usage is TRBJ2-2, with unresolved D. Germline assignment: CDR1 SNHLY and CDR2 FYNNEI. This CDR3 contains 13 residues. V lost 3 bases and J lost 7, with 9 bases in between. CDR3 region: CASSDMEHGELFF. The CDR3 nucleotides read TGTGCCAGCAGTGACATGGAGCACGGGGAGCTGTTTTTT.

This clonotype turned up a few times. The CDR3 sequence is CAISDWDSTGYTF. The CDR3 DNA reads as TGTGCCATCAGTGATTGGGACAGTACGGGCTACACCTTC. The chain has TRBV10-3 and TRBJ1-2, with 7 bases matching TRBD1. This CDR3 contains 13 residues. Germline V gene sequence: CDR1 ENHRY, CDR2 SYGVKD. Trimming cost V 3 bases and J 8 bases; bases outside gene matches: 6.

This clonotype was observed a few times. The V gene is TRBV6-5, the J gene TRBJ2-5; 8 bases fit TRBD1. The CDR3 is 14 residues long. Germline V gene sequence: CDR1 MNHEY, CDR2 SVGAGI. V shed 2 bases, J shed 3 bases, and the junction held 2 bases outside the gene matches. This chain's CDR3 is CASSYATGEETQYF. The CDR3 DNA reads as TGTGCCAGCAGTTACGCGACAGGGGAAGAGACCCAGTACTTC.

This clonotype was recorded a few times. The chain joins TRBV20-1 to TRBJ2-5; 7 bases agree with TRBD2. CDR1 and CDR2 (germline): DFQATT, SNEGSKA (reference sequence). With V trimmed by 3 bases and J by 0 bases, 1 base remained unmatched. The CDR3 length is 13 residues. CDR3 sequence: CSASGGNQETQYF. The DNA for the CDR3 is TGCAGTGCTAGCGGGGGGAACCAAGAGACCCAGTACTTC.

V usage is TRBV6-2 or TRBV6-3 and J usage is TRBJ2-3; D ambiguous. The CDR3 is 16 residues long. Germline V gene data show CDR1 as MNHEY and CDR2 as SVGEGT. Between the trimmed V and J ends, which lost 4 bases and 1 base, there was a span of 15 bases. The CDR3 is CASSSPETLGTDTQYF. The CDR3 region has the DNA TGTGCCAGCAGTTCCCCGGAGACCCTGGGCACAGATACGCAGTATTTT.

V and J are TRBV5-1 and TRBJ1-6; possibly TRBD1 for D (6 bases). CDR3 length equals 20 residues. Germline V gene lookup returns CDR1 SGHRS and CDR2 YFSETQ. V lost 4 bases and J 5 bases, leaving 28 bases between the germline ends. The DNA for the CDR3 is TGCGCCAGCAGCCCTCGGACAGAACACACGGTGTATGATCATAATTCACCCCTCCACTTT. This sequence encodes CASSPRTEHTVYDHNSPLHF.

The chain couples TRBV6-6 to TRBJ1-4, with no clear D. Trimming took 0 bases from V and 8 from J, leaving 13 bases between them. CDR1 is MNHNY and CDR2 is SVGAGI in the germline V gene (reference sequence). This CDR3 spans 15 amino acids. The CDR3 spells CASSYSGRGQEKLFF. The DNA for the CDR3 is TGTGCCAGCAGTTACTCGGGGAGAGGCCAGGAAAAACTGTTTTTT.

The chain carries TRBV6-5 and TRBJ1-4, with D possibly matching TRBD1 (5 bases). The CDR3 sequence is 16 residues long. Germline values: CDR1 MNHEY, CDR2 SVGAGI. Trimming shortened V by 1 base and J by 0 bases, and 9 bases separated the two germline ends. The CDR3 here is CASSYFSGATNEKLFF. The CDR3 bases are TGTGCCAGCAGTTACTTCTCGGGGGCAACTAATGAAAAACTGTTTTTT.

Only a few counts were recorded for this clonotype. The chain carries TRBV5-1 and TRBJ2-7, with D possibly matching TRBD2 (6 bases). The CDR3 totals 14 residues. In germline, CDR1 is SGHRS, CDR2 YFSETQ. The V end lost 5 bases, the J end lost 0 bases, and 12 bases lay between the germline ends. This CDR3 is CASRGGSNSYEQYF. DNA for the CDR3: TGCGCCAGCAGGGGGGGATCAAACTCCTACGAGCAGTACTTC.

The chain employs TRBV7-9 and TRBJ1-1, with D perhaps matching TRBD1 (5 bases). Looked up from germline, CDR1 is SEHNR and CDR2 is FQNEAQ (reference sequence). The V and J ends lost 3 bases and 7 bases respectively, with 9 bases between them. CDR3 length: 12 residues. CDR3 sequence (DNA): TGTGCCAGCAGCTTCAGGGCCATTGAAGCTTTCTTT. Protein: CASSFRAIEAFF.

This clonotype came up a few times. This CDR3 is CASSQGDRDEKLFF. CDR3 nucleotides: TGCGCCAGCAGCCAAGGGGACAGGGATGAAAAACTGTTTTTT. V is TRBV4-1 and J is TRBJ1-4; 9 bases are shared with TRBD1. In germline, CDR1 is MGHRA, CDR2 YSYEKL. This CDR3 is built from 14 residues. J was trimmed by 6 bases and V by 1 base; bases with no gene match: 0.

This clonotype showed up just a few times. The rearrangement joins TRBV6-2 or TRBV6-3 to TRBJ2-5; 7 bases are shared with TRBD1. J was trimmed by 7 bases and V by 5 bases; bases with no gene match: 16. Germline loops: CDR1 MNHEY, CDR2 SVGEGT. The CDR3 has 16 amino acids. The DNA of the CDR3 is TGTGCCAGCAGTAAACGACAGGGCTCATGTTGTGGGACCCAGTACTTC. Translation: CASSKRQGSCCGTQYF.

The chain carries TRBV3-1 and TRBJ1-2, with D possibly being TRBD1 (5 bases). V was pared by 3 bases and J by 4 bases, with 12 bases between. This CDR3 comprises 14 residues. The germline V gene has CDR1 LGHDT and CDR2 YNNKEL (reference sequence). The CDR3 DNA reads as TGTGCCAGCAGCCAGACCGGGACCGGCTATGGCTACACCTTC. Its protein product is CASSQTGTGYGYTF.

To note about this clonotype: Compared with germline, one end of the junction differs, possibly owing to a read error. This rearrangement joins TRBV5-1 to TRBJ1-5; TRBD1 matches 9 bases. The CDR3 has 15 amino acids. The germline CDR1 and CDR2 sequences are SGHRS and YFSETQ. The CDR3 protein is CASSLEGQGNQPQQF. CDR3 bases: TGCGCCAGCAGCTTGGAGGGACAGGGCAATCAGCCCCAGCAGTTT.

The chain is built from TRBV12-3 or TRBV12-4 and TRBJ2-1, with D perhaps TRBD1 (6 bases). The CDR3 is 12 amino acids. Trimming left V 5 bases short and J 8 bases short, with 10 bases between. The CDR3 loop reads CASSQGNDEQFF. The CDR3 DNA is TGTGCCAGCAGTCAGGGGAACGATGAGCAGTTCTTC.

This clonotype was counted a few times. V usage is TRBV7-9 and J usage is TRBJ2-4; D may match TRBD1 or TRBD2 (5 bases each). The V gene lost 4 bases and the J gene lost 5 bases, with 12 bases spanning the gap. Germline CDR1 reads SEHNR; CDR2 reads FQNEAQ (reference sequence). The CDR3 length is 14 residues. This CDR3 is CASSSTGTENIQYF. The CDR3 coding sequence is TGTGCCAGCAGCTCAACCGGGACGGAAAACATTCAGTACTTC.

CDR3 in amino acids: CASSSRSAVGGYTF. In DNA, the CDR3 is TGCGCCAGCAGCTCAAGATCAGCCGTTGGAGGCTACACCTTC. The chain recombines TRBV5-1 with TRBJ1-2; D gene ambiguous. The CDR3 has 14 amino acids. V dropped 3 bases and J dropped 8 bases, with 17 bases sitting between them. The V gene's germline CDR1 is SGHRS and CDR2 YFSETQ.